The clone carrying this T cell receptor (beta chain) was seen once. CDR3 length: 14 amino acids. Germline V gene lookup returns CDR1 MNHEY and CDR2 SVGAGI. V dropped 6 bases and J dropped 2 bases, with 14 bases sitting between them. Clones were read by immunoSEQ multiplex PCR, and TCRdb kept only the in-frame ones, dropping some. The sample includes around 100,000 clones, just over 90% of them seen just once. The sample belongs to a study of blood T cell repertoires in COVID-19. Across the study: In each case, the material was cDNA or gDNA derived from T cells, B-cell-depleted T cells, or PBMCs.

Sequencing input: peripheral blood. The V call is TRBV6-5, the J call TRBJ2-7; D is possibly TRBD1 (5 bases). The source of this sequence is a man in his fifties with active COVID-19. The CDR3 is CASSQTVPPYEQYF. Here the CDR3 DNA reads TGTGCCAGCAGCCAGACAGTGCCTCCCTACGAGCAGTACTTC.